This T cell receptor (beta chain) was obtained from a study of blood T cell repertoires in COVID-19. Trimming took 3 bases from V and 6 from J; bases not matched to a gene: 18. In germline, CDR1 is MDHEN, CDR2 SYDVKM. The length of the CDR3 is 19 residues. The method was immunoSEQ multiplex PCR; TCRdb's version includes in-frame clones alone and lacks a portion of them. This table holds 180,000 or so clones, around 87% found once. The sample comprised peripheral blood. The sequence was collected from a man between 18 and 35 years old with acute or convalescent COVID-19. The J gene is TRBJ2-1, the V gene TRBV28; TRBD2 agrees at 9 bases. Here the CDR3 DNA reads TGTGCCAGCAGTTTTGTCCGCCTAGCGGGGACCCGAAGGCCCAATGAGCAGTTCTTC. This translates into CASSFVRLAGTRRPNEQFF.